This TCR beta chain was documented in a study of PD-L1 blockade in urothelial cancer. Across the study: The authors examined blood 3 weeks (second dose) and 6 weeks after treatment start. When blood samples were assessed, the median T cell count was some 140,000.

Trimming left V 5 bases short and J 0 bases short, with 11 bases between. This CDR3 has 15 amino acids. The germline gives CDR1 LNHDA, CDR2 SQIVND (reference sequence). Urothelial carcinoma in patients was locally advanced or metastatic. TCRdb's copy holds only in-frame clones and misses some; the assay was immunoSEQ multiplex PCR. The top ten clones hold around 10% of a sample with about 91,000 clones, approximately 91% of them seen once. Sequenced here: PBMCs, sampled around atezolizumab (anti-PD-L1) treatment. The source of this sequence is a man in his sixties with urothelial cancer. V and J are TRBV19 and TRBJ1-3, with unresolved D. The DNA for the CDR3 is TGTGCCAGTAGTGACCACGGGAGCTCTGGAAACACCATATATTTT. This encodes CASSDHGSSGNTIYF.